Below, one T cell receptor beta chain is given with its context. The antigen is unknown. Amplification used 60 Vbeta primers and 13 Jbeta primers. Method: immunoSEQ multiplex PCR; TCRdb's copy keeps in-frame clones and lacks some. The repertoire includes about 130,000 clones, about 66% of them detected once, and roughly 1.5% sits in the top ten. The record originates from a study of cytomegalovirus exposure and HLA in healthy donors. Whole-study findings and limits: Among the most significant clusters, several appeared linked to common viral pathogens in a later analysis. Some V segments (TRBV6-2 and TRBV6-3 among them) were excluded as indistinguishable. Across donors, most TCRs were seen rarely, yet some public ones were widespread.

The germline V gene has CDR1 SGHAT and CDR2 FQNNGV. CDR3 length equals 16 residues. The V and J ends lost 1 base and 0 bases, in that order; junction bases with no gene match: 4. Sequencing input: PBMCs. The chain links TRBV11-2 to TRBJ2-5; 8 positions match TRBD2. The TCR originated in a man aged 30 to 39 in good health and CMV-seropositive. CDR3 region: CASSLAGTRYQETQYF. DNA of the CDR3: TGTGCCAGCAGCTTAGCGGGGACTAGATACCAAGAGACCCAGTACTTC. Combining the CDR3 with reference TRBV11-2 and TRBJ2-5 gives the whole variable domain EAGVAQSPRYKIIEKRQSVAFWCNPISGHATLYWYQQILGQGPKLLIQFQNNGVVDDSQLPKDRFSAERLKGVDSTLKIQPAKLEDSAVYLCASSLAGTRYQETQYFGPGTRLLVL.